Each of the 29 T cell receptor beta chains below was sequenced from the same sample in a study of identical twins. TCRdb used MiXCR to reprocess the 5' RACE reads, holding one entry per CDR3 protein. The profile shows 1.5 million to 2 million distinct CDR3 sequences, under 35% of them singletons. Sequenced: cord blood. These receptors originate from a newborn girl in good health.

The V gene is TRBV4-2, the J gene TRBJ2-3; 10 bases align to TRBD2. J gave up 0 bases and V 4 bases, and 4 bases lay outside the gene matches. The CDR3 loop spans 16 amino acids. Looked up from germline, CDR1 is LGHNA and CDR2 is YNFKEQ. CDR3 in DNA: TGTGCCAGCAGCCGCCAACTAGCGGGGAGCACAGATACGCAGTATTTT. It is translated as CASSRQLAGSTDTQYF.

The J gene is TRBJ1-2, the V gene TRBV12-5; weak D call: TRBD1 (5 bases). CDR1 is LGHNT, CDR2 FRNRAP, per germline. CDR3 size: 13 residues. V shed 3 bases and J shed 4 bases, with 9 bases lying between them. DNA for the CDR3: TGTGCTAGTGGTTTTGAGGGGTTCTATGGCTACACCTTC. Amino acids: CASGFEGFYGYTF.

This clonotype came up a few times. The chain recombines TRBV6-1 with TRBJ1-2, with TRBD1 matching 10 bases. CDR1 and CDR2 from the germline V gene are MNHNS and SASEGT. The CDR3 is made up of 14 amino acids. The trim removed 4 bases at V and 5 bases at J, leaving 4 bases unmatched. The CDR3 nucleotides are TGTGCCAGCAGTGGGGACAGGGGTTGGTATGGCTACACCTTC. This sequence encodes CASSGDRGWYGYTF.

The chain combines TRBV25-1 with TRBJ2-1; D might be TRBD1 (5 bases). This CDR3 is built from 16 residues. V dropped 1 base and J dropped 4 bases, with 14 bases sitting between them. Germline assignment: CDR1 MGHDK and CDR2 SYGVNS. DNA for the CDR3: TGTGCCAGCAGTGAATTAGGAGCAGGGATTTACAATGAGCAGTTCTTC. Translating it yields CASSELGAGIYNEQFF.

This clonotype was seen at least ten times. V and J are TRBV12-3 or TRBV12-4 and TRBJ2-4; possibly TRBD1 or TRBD2 for D (5 bases each). The CDR3 runs 12 residues. Trimming took off 8 bases at V and 0 bases at J, with 5 bases between the two ends. The CDR3 DNA follows: TGTGCCAGCGGGGGAGCCAAAAACATTCAGTACTTC. This sequence encodes CASGGAKNIQYF.

The chain has TRBV29-1 and TRBJ1-5; a weak D match, TRBD1 (5 bases). CDR1 and CDR2 (germline): SQVTM, ANQGSEA. The V and J ends lost 4 bases and 3 bases respectively, with 7 bases between them. The CDR3 totals 12 residues. In DNA form, the CDR3 reads TGCAGCGTTGGGGACCCCAATCAGCCCCAGCATTTT. The encoded protein is CSVGDPNQPQHF.

The table lists this clonotype with a few counts. The CDR3 region is CASSVEDRGRAFF. The CDR3 nucleotides are TGTGCCAGCAGCGTAGAGGACAGGGGGCGAGCTTTCTTT. The gene calls are TRBV9 and TRBJ1-1; 11 nucleotides match TRBD1. CDR1 is SGDLS, CDR2 YYNGEE, per germline. V was pared by 0 bases and J by 10 bases, with 2 bases of the junction left unmatched. The CDR3 covers 13 residues.

This CDR3 is CASSFGDKQNEKLFF. For the CDR3, the DNA is TGCGCCAGCAGCTTCGGGGACAAACAAAATGAAAAACTGTTTTTT. V gene TRBV5-1 combines with J gene TRBJ1-4; D perhaps matches TRBD1 (6 bases). Germline CDR1 and CDR2: SGHRS and YFSETQ. V was clipped by 2 bases and J by 5 bases, with 13 bases between them. The CDR3 extends over 15 amino acids.

The V and J genes are TRBV27 and TRBJ1-6; TRBD1 is a possible D gene (6 bases). Germline V CDR1 and CDR2: MNHEY, SMNVEV (reference sequence). The CDR3 length is 17 residues. Trimming removed 0 bases from V and 0 bases from J, with 9 bases in between. The CDR3 loop is CASSLSYRVSYNSPLHF. The CDR3 coding sequence is TGTGCCAGCAGTTTATCTTACAGGGTCTCCTATAATTCACCCCTCCACTTT.

This clonotype was found a few times. V usage is TRBV4-1 and J usage is TRBJ1-2, with a possible D match to TRBD1 (5 bases). The V end lost 0 bases, the J end lost 6 bases, and 14 bases lay between the germline ends. The V gene's germline CDR1 is MGHRA and CDR2 YSYEKL. The CDR3 length is 15 residues. CDR3 in DNA: TGCGCCAGCAGCCAAGAGTGGTATACAGGAGATGGCTACACCTTC. This codes for CASSQEWYTGDGYTF.

This clonotype was found once. The chain recombines TRBV7-8 with TRBJ2-3; TRBD2 matches at 8 bases. The V and J ends lost 5 bases and 2 bases, in that order; junction bases with no gene match: 15. The germline CDR1 and CDR2 sequences are SGHVS and FQNEAQ. This CDR3 region has 18 residues. The CDR3 loop reads CASSPKSPLAGHTDTQYF. CDR3 bases: TGTGCCAGCAGCCCAAAGAGCCCTCTAGCGGGCCACACAGATACGCAGTATTTT.

This chain connects TRBV12-3 or TRBV12-4 to TRBJ1-1; D gene unclear. The V end lost 3 bases, the J end lost 3 bases, and 11 bases lay between the germline ends. The CDR3 has 14 residues. CDR3 in DNA: TGTGCCAGCAGTTTCAATATAGTGGACACTGAAGCTTTCTTT. Amino acids: CASSFNIVDTEAFF.

J is TRBJ1-2 and V is TRBV6-2 or TRBV6-3, with TRBD1 as a possible D gene (5 bases). The CDR3 runs to 14 residues. V was cut by 5 bases and J by 7 bases, with 17 bases left in between. Germline V gives CDR1 MNHEY, CDR2 SVGEGT. The CDR3 loop reads CASSVPVRALGYTF. CDR3 DNA sequence: TGTGCCAGCAGTGTCCCCGTCAGGGCGCTTGGCTACACCTTC.

The chain employs TRBV28 and TRBJ1-3, with D uncertain. CDR3 length: 13 residues. Germline V gene lookup returns CDR1 MDHEN and CDR2 SYDVKM. Trimming cost V 4 bases and J 6 bases, with 10 bases left between them. CDR3 protein: CASSSSGPNTIYF. The CDR3 DNA follows: TGTGCCAGCAGTTCCTCAGGACCAAACACCATATATTTT.

J is TRBJ2-5 and V is TRBV6-5; tentatively, D is TRBD1 (5 bases). Germline V lookup: CDR1 MNHEY, CDR2 SVGAGI. CDR3 length equals 14 residues. V lost 0 bases and J 4 bases, leaving 9 bases between the germline ends. The chain's CDR3 is CASSYSAQGETQYF. The CDR3 region has the DNA TGTGCCAGCAGTTACTCGGCCCAGGGAGAGACCCAGTACTTC.

This clonotype showed up many times. This chain uses TRBV27 with TRBJ2-1, with 8 nucleotides matching TRBD2. Losses at the gene ends were 5 bases for V and 3 bases for J; bases not matched to a gene: 6. The CDR3 consists of 15 residues. The germline CDR1 and CDR2 sequences are MNHEY and SMNVEV (reference sequence). The CDR3 sequence is CASSPGGPVYNEQFF. For the CDR3, the DNA is TGTGCCAGCAGTCCGGGAGGGCCGGTCTACAATGAGCAGTTCTTC.

This chain links TRBV18 with TRBJ2-1; tentative D call: TRBD2 (6 bases). The V gene lost 10 bases and the J gene lost 7 bases, with 23 bases spanning the gap. The CDR3 is made up of 15 amino acids. CDR1 and CDR2 from the germline V gene are KGHSH and LQKENI. The CDR3 protein is CATANEIAAGNEQFF. CDR3 in DNA: TGTGCCACCGCCAACGAAATAGCGGCGGGGAATGAGCAGTTCTTC.

Comment on this clonotype: A much bigger clone sits one base away, suggesting this may be a read error. The V and J genes are TRBV27 and TRBJ1-4; 8 bases are shared with TRBD1. This CDR3 contains 15 residues. Germline CDR1 and CDR2: MNHEY and SMNVEV (reference sequence). The CDR3 sequence is CASSFAGGWDEKQFF. CDR3 DNA: TGTGCCAGCAGTTTCGCAGGGGGCTGGGATGAAAAACAGTTTTTT.

The V gene is TRBV24-1, the J gene TRBJ2-6; TRBD1 might be the D (5 bases). The CDR3 contains 14 residues. Germline-derived CDR1 and CDR2 are KGHDR and SFDVKD. V was cut by 6 bases and J by 4 bases, with 9 bases left in between. CDR3 DNA sequence: TGTGCCACCAGTTCAGGGTCAGGGGCCAACGTCCTGACTTTC. Encoded protein: CATSSGSGANVLTF.

The chain recombines TRBV5-1 with TRBJ2-1, with 12 positions matching TRBD2. V lost 2 bases, J lost 0 bases, and 9 bases stayed unmatched. The CDR3 length is 19 residues. Per germline, CDR1 SGHRS and CDR2 YFSETQ. The CDR3 coding sequence is TGCGCCAGCAGCTTTCCGGGACTAGCGGGCGGCGGCTCCTACAATGAGCAGTTCTTC. Translated, it gives CASSFPGLAGGGSYNEQFF.

This rearrangement joins TRBV14 to TRBJ2-5; D remains ambiguous. The CDR3 contains 13 residues. The germline CDR1 and CDR2 sequences are SGHDN and FVKESK. The V gene lost 5 bases and the J gene lost 11 bases, with 18 bases spanning the gap. The CDR3 DNA reads as TGTGCCAGCAGCTTCCTCATTGGCAATGAGCAGTACTTC. Its translation is CASSFLIGNEQYF.

About this clonotype: A much larger clone differs from this one at a single base, so this may be a read error. V is TRBV2 and J is TRBJ2-7, with TRBD1 as a possible D gene (6 bases). Trimming pared 2 bases from V and 0 bases from J, leaving 8 bases between. The CDR3 extends over 14 amino acids. In germline, CDR1 is SNHLY, CDR2 FYNNEI. The CDR3 bases are TGTGCCAGCAGTGAACCGGACAGCTCCTACGAGCAGTACTTC. Protein: CASSEPDSSYEQYF.

This clonotype is a singleton in its sample. V usage is TRBV12-5 and J usage is TRBJ2-5, with 10 bases that match TRBD2. This CDR3 spans 14 amino acids. CDR1 is LGHNT, CDR2 FRNRAP, per germline. The ends lost 5 bases at V and 5 bases at J; junction bases unmatched: 5. The DNA for the CDR3 is TGTGCTAGTGGTCTAGCGGGAGTTGGGGAGACCCAGTACTTC. Its translation: CASGLAGVGETQYF.

The V gene is TRBV4-1, the J gene TRBJ1-2, with D possibly being TRBD1 (5 bases). The length of the CDR3 is 19 residues. The germline V gene has CDR1 MGHRA and CDR2 YSYEKL. The germline V and J ends were trimmed by 0 bases and 4 bases, with 24 bases remaining between them. CDR3 sequence reads: CASSQEQRTRDGWLYGYTF. The CDR3 region has the DNA TGCGCCAGCAGCCAAGAGCAACGGACCCGGGACGGGTGGCTCTATGGCTACACCTTC.

This clonotype came up a few times. This chain connects TRBV4-2 to TRBJ2-3; TRBD1 is a possible D gene (5 bases). CDR3 length: 18 residues. Germline CDR1 and CDR2: LGHNA and YNFKEQ. V was trimmed by 0 bases and J by 2 bases, leaving 18 bases between them. The CDR3 reads CASSQDWLRRQITDTQYF. For the CDR3, the DNA is TGTGCCAGCAGCCAAGATTGGCTCCGCAGACAGATCACAGATACGCAGTATTTT.

The CDR3 sequence is CASSPTRQNSPLHF. The CDR3 DNA sequence: TGTGCCAGCAGCCCTACGCGACAGAATTCACCCCTCCACTTT. The gene calls are TRBV12-3 or TRBV12-4 and TRBJ1-6; D might be TRBD1 (5 bases). The length of the CDR3 is 14 residues. Between the trimmed V and J ends, which lost 6 bases and 7 bases, there was a span of 13 bases.

There are a few counts of this clonotype. This chain links TRBV7-2 with TRBJ2-1; TRBD1 might be the D (5 bases). Looked up from germline, CDR1 is SGHTA and CDR2 is FQGNSA. Trimming removed 1 base from V and 0 bases from J, with 10 bases in between. The CDR3 covers 16 residues. DNA for the CDR3: TGTGCCAGCAGCTTAGTGTGGGGCAGCTCCTACAATGAGCAGTTCTTC. Its protein is CASSLVWGSSYNEQFF.

The table lists this clonotype with many counts. The chain carries TRBV4-2 and TRBJ2-1, with TRBD2 as a possible D gene (6 bases). The CDR3 runs to 17 residues. The V end was cut by 1 base, the J end by 0 bases, with 13 bases between. Germline V gene lookup returns CDR1 LGHNA and CDR2 YNFKEQ. Here the CDR3 DNA reads TGTGCCAGCAGCCAAGTCCTCGCGGGACTCTCCTACAATGAGCAGTTCTTC. Protein sequence: CASSQVLAGLSYNEQFF.

The chain employs TRBV11-2 and TRBJ1-1; D gene ambiguous. The CDR3 is 14 amino acids. The germline V gene has CDR1 SGHAT and CDR2 FQNNGV. V lost 1 base and J lost 1, with 7 bases in between. The CDR3 loop is CASSLVFQNTEAFF. The CDR3 nucleotides are TGTGCCAGCAGCTTAGTGTTCCAGAACACTGAAGCTTTCTTT.